These 23 T cell receptor beta chains came from one sample sequenced in a study of T cells in Graves' hyperthyroidism and ophthalmopathy. Researchers amplified the TCR beta CDR3 regions from RNA transcripts. A set of HTBI primers served as the primers for a first-round RT-PCR of the TCR CDR3. TCRdb independently ran MiXCR on the multiplex PCR reads; one entry per CDR3 protein. The repertoire consists of about 380,000 distinct CDR3 sequences, with around 13% occurring once and the leading ten covering 9.5% to 12%. Sequenced: blood. The receptor set was obtained from a woman aged 60-70 years with Graves' hyperthyroidism.

The gene calls are TRBV9 and TRBJ1-2, with D perhaps matching TRBD1 (5 bases). This CDR3 spans 15 amino acids. Germline V gene data show CDR1 as SGDLS and CDR2 as YYNGEE. Trimming took off 4 bases at V and 6 bases at J, with 19 bases between the two ends. The CDR3 nucleotides are TGTGCCAGCAGCTCAGGAGGAACGGCGGGGCATGGCTACACCTTC. It encodes CASSSGGTAGHGYTF.

This clonotype was detected ten times or more. The V gene is TRBV20-1, the J gene TRBJ2-3, with D perhaps matching TRBD2 (6 bases). Trimming took 3 bases from V and 0 from J, leaving 7 bases between them. In germline, CDR1 is DFQATT, CDR2 SNEGSKA (reference sequence). The CDR3 is made up of 13 amino acids. The CDR3 nucleotides are TGCAGTGCTAGTGCGGGGAGCACAGATACGCAGTATTTT. Translated, it gives CSASAGSTDTQYF.

This clonotype came up many times. The chain has TRBV30 and TRBJ1-1, with 10 bases aligning to TRBD1. CDR1 and CDR2 from the germline V gene are GTSNPN and SVGIG (reference sequence). The CDR3 spans 15 residues. The V and J ends lost 3 bases and 5 bases, in that order; junction bases with no gene match: 9. CDR3 amino acids: CAWSATRQGATEAFF. The CDR3 DNA reads as TGTGCCTGGAGCGCCACGCGACAGGGGGCGACTGAAGCTTTCTTT.

This clonotype was seen at least ten times. The V call is TRBV5-1, the J call TRBJ2-2; 9 bases match TRBD1. The CDR3 contains 16 residues. Looked up from germline, CDR1 is SGHRS and CDR2 is YFSETQ. Unmatched junction bases numbered 6, after V lost 5 bases and J lost 1 base. CDR3 nucleotide sequence: TGCGCCAGCAGGTTGTCGGACAGGGGGAACACCGGGGAGCTGTTTTTT. Protein: CASRLSDRGNTGELFF. The full variable domain, its missing parts supplied by reference TRBV5-1 and TRBJ2-2, is KAGVTQTPRYLIKTRGQQVTLSCSPISGHRSVSWYQQTPGQGLQFLFEYFSETQRNKGNFPGRFSGRQFSNSRSEMNVSTLELGDSALYLCASRLSDRGNTGELFFGEGSRLTVL.

This clonotype was picked up a small number of times. The chain links TRBV12-5 to TRBJ2-1; TRBD2 matches at 7 bases. Germline CDR1 is LGHNT and CDR2 is FRNRAP. The CDR3 is 17 residues long. Trimming removed 0 bases from V and 1 base from J; junction bases left unmatched: 6. CDR3 nucleotides: TGTGCTAGTGGTTTGGTACTGGGGGGGGAATCCTACAATGAGCAGTTCTTC. This encodes CASGLVLGGESYNEQFF.

This clonotype has more than one count but fewer than ten. This CDR3 fails to terminate in the conserved phenylalanine or tryptophan, so it likely reflects a read error. The chain carries TRBV4-1 and TRBJ2-7, with D possibly being TRBD2 (5 bases). V lost 2 bases and J lost 3, with 14 bases in between. CDR3 size: 15 residues. From germline, CDR1 is MGHRA and CDR2 YSYEKL. The CDR3 here is CASSQPGKGIYEQYL. The CDR3 DNA is TGCGCCAGCAGCCAACCCGGGAAAGGTATCTACGAGCAGTACCTC.

The chain couples TRBV24-1 to TRBJ1-1, with D possibly matching TRBD1 (6 bases). V shed 5 bases and J shed 1 base, with 10 bases lying between them. The CDR3 runs 14 residues. Germline assignment: CDR1 KGHDR and CDR2 SFDVKD. The CDR3 nucleotides read TGTGCCACCAGTGTCGGGGGGGCGAACACTGAAGCTTTCTTT. It yields the protein CATSVGGANTEAFF.

The chain employs TRBV24-1 and TRBJ2-2, with D possibly TRBD2 on 6 matching bases. The V end lost 4 bases, the J end lost 8 bases, and 16 bases lay between the germline ends. Germline CDR1 KGHDR, CDR2 SFDVKD. The CDR3 spans 15 residues. The CDR3 here is CATSESGTPLGELFF. The CDR3, as DNA: TGTGCCACCAGTGAATCCGGGACTCCCCTTGGGGAGCTGTTTTTT.

This clonotype has a count of ten or more. The rearrangement joins TRBV27 to TRBJ2-1; the D gene is possibly TRBD2 (6 bases). The CDR3 loop spans 16 amino acids. Germline CDR1 is MNHEY and CDR2 is SMNVEV (reference sequence). V lost 3 bases to trimming and J lost 4 bases, with 16 bases between them. CDR3: CASSFFGRERYNEQFF. The CDR3 bases are TGTGCCAGCAGTTTCTTCGGGAGAGAGCGGTACAATGAGCAGTTCTTC.

The chain combines TRBV19 with TRBJ2-1, with D perhaps TRBD2 (6 bases). Germline V lookup: CDR1 LNHDA, CDR2 SQIVND (reference sequence). This CDR3 has 15 residues. Trimming cost V 9 bases and J 2 bases, with 17 bases left between them. CDR3 nucleotide sequence: TGTGCCAGCTCCCCAGTGGGCGGGACCTACAATGAGCAGTTCTTC. Amino acid sequence: CASSPVGGTYNEQFF.

This clonotype was detected a few times. The gene calls are TRBV7-6 and TRBJ2-1; D is unresolved. This CDR3 comprises 15 residues. With 1 base removed from V and 0 bases from J, the gap between germline ends came to 7 bases. Germline V gives CDR1 SGHVS, CDR2 FNYEAQ. The CDR3: CASSLEASSYNEQFF. In DNA form, the CDR3 reads TGTGCCAGCAGCTTAGAAGCGAGCTCCTACAATGAGCAGTTCTTC. The full variable domain, in which reference TRBV7-6 and TRBJ2-1 provide the parts outside the CDR3, is GAGVSQSPRYKVTKRGQDVALRCDPISGHVSLYWYRQALGQGPEFLTYFNYEAQQDKSGLPNDRFSAERPEGSISTLTIQRTEQRDSAMYRCASSLEASSYNEQFFGPGTRLTVL.

This clonotype was counted at least ten times. V is TRBV3-1 and J is TRBJ1-2; 7 bases line up with TRBD1. V was clipped by 5 bases and J by 8 bases; unmatched bases: 8. This CDR3 has 13 residues. In germline, CDR1 is LGHDT, CDR2 YNNKEL (reference sequence). The CDR3 sequence is CASSITGASGYTF. DNA of the CDR3: TGTGCCAGCAGCATCACAGGGGCCAGCGGCTACACCTTC.

The chain has TRBV24-1 and TRBJ2-1; TRBD2 might be the D (5 bases). V dropped 0 bases and J dropped 6 bases, with 8 bases sitting between them. In germline, CDR1 is KGHDR, CDR2 SFDVKD. CDR3 length: 14 amino acids. The CDR3 bases are TGTGCCACCAGTGATTTGAACGGGATCAATGAGCAGTTCTTC. Translation: CATSDLNGINEQFF.

This clonotype was seen a handful of times. This CDR3 is CASSYSRQTSYNEQFF. CDR3 nucleotides: TGTGCCAGCAGTTACTCGAGGCAGACCTCCTACAATGAGCAGTTCTTC. This rearrangement joins TRBV6-2 or TRBV6-3 to TRBJ2-1; D remains unclear. The CDR3 sequence is 16 residues long. V was cut by 0 bases and J by 0 bases, with 9 bases left in between. Germline CDR1 is MNHEY and CDR2 is SVGEGT.

This clonotype was recorded at least ten times. The chain uses TRBV5-5 and TRBJ2-7; TRBD2 might be the D (6 bases). This CDR3 is 13 amino acids long. Germline values: CDR1 SGHKS, CDR2 YYEKEE (reference sequence). Trimming shortened V by 2 bases and J by 4 bases, and 10 bases separated the two germline ends. The CDR3: CASSLRRGYEQYF. CDR3 bases: TGTGCCAGCAGCTTACGGAGGGGATACGAGCAGTACTTC.

The CDR3 DNA follows: TGCAGCGTTGCCGACAGGGCTGGGGCCAACGTCCTGACTTTC. This encodes CSVADRAGANVLTF. The chain couples TRBV29-1 to TRBJ2-6, with TRBD1 matching over 7 bases. The CDR3 is 14 amino acids. Trimming took 4 bases from V and 2 from J; bases not matched to a gene: 2. From germline, CDR1 is SQVTM and CDR2 ANQGSEA.

This rearrangement joins TRBV6-2 or TRBV6-3 to TRBJ2-1; D is uncertain. With 8 bases removed from V and 0 bases from J, the gap between germline ends came to 14 bases. Germline V gene sequence: CDR1 MNHEY, CDR2 SVGEGT. This CDR3 is 15 amino acids long. The CDR3 region is CASGPSLSSYNEQFF. The CDR3 coding sequence is TGTGCCAGCGGACCTAGTCTTAGCTCCTACAATGAGCAGTTCTTC.

This clonotype was counted a few times. An end of the junction does not agree with germline; a read error may underlie this. This chain uses TRBV28 with TRBJ1-5; the match to TRBD1 covers 10 bases. The length of the CDR3 is 15 residues. Looked up from germline, CDR1 is MDHEN and CDR2 is SYDVKM. Here the CDR3 DNA reads TGTGTCAGCAGGGGCTCGACAGGGGGCATTCAGCCCCAGCATTTT. Amino acid sequence: CVSRGSTGGIQPQHF.

There are many counts of this clonotype. The chain is built from TRBV7-6 and TRBJ2-3; the match to TRBD1 covers 10 bases. In germline, CDR1 is SGHVS, CDR2 FNYEAQ. After removal of 6 bases from V and 1 base from J, the junction contained 1 base not matched to a gene. CDR3 length: 14 residues. The CDR3 sequence: CASRTGGGTDTQYF. The CDR3 DNA sequence: TGTGCCAGCAGGACAGGGGGCGGCACAGATACGCAGTATTTT.

This clonotype has ten or more counts. The rearrangement joins TRBV13 to TRBJ2-7, with TRBD2 identical over 7 bases. The V gene end was trimmed by 3 bases and the J gene end by 3 bases; junction bases not matched to a gene: 8. Germline V gene lookup returns CDR1 PRHDT and CDR2 FYEKMQ (reference sequence). This CDR3 region has 15 residues. The CDR3 sequence is CASSFSGLGDYEQYF. CDR3 DNA sequence: TGTGCCAGCAGCTTTAGCGGGCTGGGGGACTACGAGCAGTACTTC.

This clonotype was picked up many times. The chain is built from TRBV12-3 or TRBV12-4 and TRBJ2-1; TRBD2 matches 9 bases. The length of the CDR3 is 16 residues. After removal of 7 bases from V and 4 bases from J, the junction contained 11 bases not matched to a gene. For the CDR3, the DNA is TGTGCCAGCACCCCCGGAGGACTAGCGTGGTACAATGAGCAGTTCTTC. This encodes CASTPGGLAWYNEQFF.

This clonotype has just a few counts. The chain uses TRBV5-4 and TRBJ1-2, with 8 nucleotides matching TRBD1. The V gene end was trimmed by 4 bases and the J gene end by 1 base; junction bases not matched to a gene: 9. This CDR3 contains 16 residues. Germline CDR1 and CDR2: SGHNT and YYREEE (reference sequence). CDR3 bases: TGTGCCAGCAGCCAGGACAGGGCGGTGGTTAACTATGGCTACACCTTC. Translating it yields CASSQDRAVVNYGYTF. Complete variable domain (other parts from reference TRBV5-4 and TRBJ1-2): ETGVTQSPTHLIKTRGQQVTLRCSSQSGHNTVSWYQQALGQGPQFIFQYYREEENGRGNFPPRFSGLQFPNYSSELNVNALELDDSALYLCASSQDRAVVNYGYTFGSGTRLTVV.

About this clonotype: A much larger clone differs from this one at a single base, so this may be a read error. No conserved phenylalanine or tryptophan ends this CDR3, so it is likely a read error. The chain combines TRBV28 with TRBJ1-1; D might be TRBD1 (5 bases). The CDR3 sequence is 15 residues long. Per the germline V gene, CDR1 is MDHEN and CDR2 is SYDVKM. Trimming left V 4 bases short and J 4 bases short, with 16 bases between. CDR3 coding DNA: TGTGCCAGCAGTTCCCCACAGGCCTCGGGCACTGAAGCTTTCTCT. Translating it yields CASSSPQASGTEAFS.